This TCR beta chain came from a study of T cell responses to AZD1222 COVID-19 vaccine. Points from the study as a whole: Spike-specific TCR breadth and depth both grew after two AZD1222 doses. Clonal diversity was possibly underestimated; the donors were predominantly white British and more often female.

Comments on this clone: The antigen remains undetermined.

Repertoires were generated with immunoSEQ multiplex PCR, while TCRdb's copy carries only in-frame clones and drops some. The sample consists of roughly 110,000 clones, approximately 86% of them appearing once. This CDR3 has 15 residues. V lost 1 base to trimming and J lost 2 bases, with 9 bases between them. Looked up from germline, CDR1 is SGHVS and CDR2 is FNYEAQ. The sample here was peripheral blood, taken on day 0 of AZD1222 vaccination. The genes are TRBV7-6 and TRBJ2-1; D gene uncertain. The sequence was collected from an adult in good health. The CDR3 spells CASSLGNLPYNEQFF. CDR3 DNA sequence: TGTGCCAGCAGCTTAGGTAACCTTCCCTACAATGAGCAGTTCTTC.